The T cell receptor beta chain described here comes from a study of cytomegalovirus exposure and HLA in healthy donors. Study-wide results and caveats: Rates of TCR association differed by HLA locus in a later analysis, with DRB1 highest and HLA-C lowest.

This clone came up many times. Its antigen is still unknown. The PCR had 60 Vbeta and 13 Jbeta primers. Assay: immunoSEQ multiplex PCR; the TCRdb copy retains only in-frame clones and omits some. This table holds roughly 120,000 clones, 70% to 80% found once. The V gene lost 3 bases and the J gene lost 9 bases, with 18 bases spanning the gap. The germline CDR1 and CDR2 sequences are SGHNT and YENEEA. The CDR3 spans 16 residues. This chain joins TRBV11-3 and TRBJ1-6; D not resolved. The specimen was PBMCs. This receptor was taken from a man aged 50-59 years in good health and CMV-seropositive. The CDR3: CASSFGIWRERSPLHF. The CDR3 nucleotides read TGTGCCAGCAGCTTCGGGATCTGGCGGGAGCGTTCACCCCTCCACTTT.